The next 21 T cell receptor beta chains were all read from a single sample in a study of blood T cell repertoires in COVID-19. The assay was immunoSEQ multiplex PCR, and TCRdb's table has in-frame clones only and misses some. The sample consists of fewer than 300,000 clones, approximately 90% of them appearing once. What was sequenced was PBMCs or T cells enriched from blood (not recorded which). The receptor source for this set is a man between 18 and 29 years old who had recovered from COVID-19.

The CDR3 loop is CASSSWEGHRTEAFF. The CDR3 DNA follows: TGTGCCAGCAGCTCCTGGGAGGGGCATCGTACTGAAGCTTTCTTT. The V call is TRBV7-9, the J call TRBJ1-1; perhaps TRBD1 as D (5 bases). The length of the CDR3 is 15 residues. The V end was cut by 4 bases, the J end by 5 bases, with 17 bases between. Germline V lookup: CDR1 SEHNR, CDR2 FQNEAQ (reference sequence).

The chain links TRBV27 to TRBJ2-7, with 7 bases that match TRBD2. CDR3 size: 16 residues. Trimming cost V 2 bases and J 5 bases; bases outside gene matches: 12. Germline V gene lookup returns CDR1 MNHEY and CDR2 SMNVEV (reference sequence). The CDR3 is CASSLDYGGSADEQYF. The CDR3, as DNA: TGTGCCAGCAGTTTAGACTATGGCGGGAGTGCGGACGAGCAGTACTTC.

This clone was picked up one time. The V call is TRBV15, the J call TRBJ1-2; D is ambiguous. Germline V gene sequence: CDR1 LNHNV, CDR2 YYDKDF (reference sequence). V lost 0 bases and J 7 bases, leaving 15 bases between the germline ends. The CDR3 contains 15 residues. The CDR3 nucleotides are TGTGCCACCAGCAGAGACTCGATCCCGAACGGTGGCTACACCTTC. It is translated as CATSRDSIPNGGYTF.

The J gene is TRBJ2-1, the V gene TRBV11-3; 10 bases fit TRBD2. The CDR3 has 18 residues. The J segment lost 5 bases and the V segment lost 5 bases, leaving 15 bases of the junction unmatched. Germline CDR1 SGHNT, CDR2 YENEEA. DNA of the CDR3: TGTGCCAGCAGCCCTTTCCTAATTTCTAGCGGGAGAGACAATGAGCAGTTCTTC. Translation gives CASSPFLISSGRDNEQFF.

This chain joins TRBV5-1 and TRBJ2-3, with TRBD2 matching over 13 bases. V dropped 4 bases and J dropped 0; count of bases not matched to a gene: 8. The CDR3 length is 18 residues. CDR1 and CDR2 from the germline V gene are SGHRS and YFSETQ. CDR3: CASSLGTSGTSSTDTQYF. CDR3 coding DNA: TGCGCCAGCAGCCTCGGGACTAGCGGGACCTCTAGCACAGATACGCAGTATTTT.

This chain connects TRBV30 to TRBJ1-2, with TRBD1 as a possible D gene (5 bases). The length of the CDR3 is 13 residues. V was cut by 2 bases and J by 4 bases, with 11 bases left in between. CDR1 and CDR2 (germline): GTSNPN, SVGIG (reference sequence). CDR3 residues: CAWSTGVGYGYTF. CDR3 in DNA: TGTGCCTGGAGTACGGGGGTTGGCTATGGCTACACCTTC.

This chain links TRBV7-2 with TRBJ1-2, with D tentatively TRBD1 (6 bases). The germline V gene encodes CDR1 SGHTA and CDR2 FQGNSA. This CDR3 has 12 residues. Trimming left V 5 bases short and J 4 bases short, with 8 bases between. DNA of the CDR3: TGTGCCAGCAGCCTGGACAGCTATGGCTACACCTTC. Its protein is CASSLDSYGYTF.

This sequence joins TRBV27 and TRBJ2-7; tentative D call: TRBD2 (6 bases). Trimming pared 1 base from V and 4 bases from J, leaving 11 bases between. The CDR3 is 14 residues long. Germline V gives CDR1 MNHEY, CDR2 SMNVEV (reference sequence). CDR3 sequence (DNA): TGTGCCAGCAGTTTATTCGGGGGTGATTACGAGCAGTACTTC. Translated: CASSLFGGDYEQYF.

This sequence joins TRBV4-1 and TRBJ2-7; 9 bases line up with TRBD1. The junction had 6 bases not matched to a gene; V was cut back by 1 base and J by 2 bases. This CDR3 spans 16 amino acids. Germline CDR1 reads MGHRA; CDR2 reads YSYEKL. The CDR3 DNA sequence: TGCGCCAGCAGCCAAGCCCCCGGGACAGGGACCTACGAGCAGTACTTC. It is translated as CASSQAPGTGTYEQYF.

The chain links TRBV3-1 (or the pseudogene TRBV3-2) to TRBJ1-3; D is perhaps TRBD1 (5 bases). Trimming left V 0 bases short and J 4 bases short, with 10 bases between. CDR1 is LGHDT and CDR2 is YNNKEL in the germline V gene (reference sequence). CDR3 length: 15 amino acids. The DNA of the CDR3 is TGTGCCAGCAGCCAAGAAGCAGGGATCGGAAACACCATATATTTT. Protein product: CASSQEAGIGNTIYF.

This chain links TRBV18 with TRBJ2-3; TRBD2 aligns across 9 bases. The CDR3 covers 15 residues. The trim removed 4 bases at V and 6 bases at J, leaving 8 bases unmatched. CDR1 is KGHSH and CDR2 is LQKENI in the germline V gene. DNA for the CDR3: TGTGCCAGCTCACTACTTAGCGGGAGCGGGGATACGCAGTATTTT. Its translation: CASSLLSGSGDTQYF.

The chain has TRBV5-1 and TRBJ2-7; D is possibly TRBD1 (6 bases). This CDR3 has 16 amino acids. In germline, CDR1 is SGHRS, CDR2 YFSETQ. V was pared by 0 bases and J by 3 bases, with 16 bases between. Here the CDR3 reads CASSLGSTGTFYEQYF. Written as DNA, the CDR3 is TGCGCCAGCAGCTTGGGCAGTACCGGGACATTCTACGAGCAGTACTTC. Full variable domain (missing parts from reference TRBV5-1 and TRBJ2-7): KAGVTQTPRYLIKTRGQQVTLSCSPISGHRSVSWYQQTPGQGLQFLFEYFSETQRNKGNFPGRFSGRQFSNSRSEMNVSTLELGDSALYLCASSLGSTGTFYEQYFGPGTRLTVT.

The chain has TRBV12-3 or TRBV12-4 and TRBJ1-1; 9 bases are a match to TRBD1. The CDR3 is made up of 13 amino acids. The V segment lost 5 bases and the J segment 5 bases; nucleotides outside the gene matches: 3. The CDR3 DNA reads TGTGCCAGCAGTCAACAGGGGGCAACTGAAGCTTTCTTT. It is translated as CASSQQGATEAFF.

The genes are TRBV18 and TRBJ2-7; 7 nucleotides agree with TRBD1. The CDR3 runs to 12 residues. Germline V lookup: CDR1 KGHSH, CDR2 LQKENI. The V and J ends lost 3 bases and 12 bases, in that order; junction bases with no gene match: 8. CDR3 loop: CASSPQGETWYF. The CDR3 DNA sequence: TGTGCCAGCTCACCCCAGGGGGAGACGTGGTACTTC. Based on the CDR3 plus reference TRBV18 and TRBJ2-7, the full variable domain is NAGVMQNPRHLVRRRGQEARLRCSPMKGHSHVYWYRQLPEEGLKFMVYLQKENIIDESGMPKERFSAEFPKEGPSILRIQQVVRGDSAAYFCASSPQGETWYFGPGTRLTVT.

This clone appeared a few times. The chain employs TRBV24-1 and TRBJ2-2; 8 bases map to TRBD1. This CDR3 comprises 20 residues. With V trimmed by 4 bases and J by 4 bases, 19 bases remained unmatched. CDR1 and CDR2 (germline): KGHDR, SFDVKD. CDR3 DNA: TGTGCCACCAGTGACCGTTTTACTCGACAGGGGTCCGGGCGCACCGGGGAGCTGTTTTTT. Translating gives CATSDRFTRQGSGRTGELFF.

The chain uses TRBV28 and TRBJ2-7; TRBD1 matches at 10 bases. V shed 7 bases and J 2 bases; nucleotides not matched to a gene: 8. Germline-derived CDR1 and CDR2 are MDHEN and SYDVKM. CDR3 length equals 15 residues. Here the CDR3 reads CASTTPGQGTYEQYF. As DNA, the CDR3 is TGTGCCAGCACTACACCGGGACAGGGGACCTACGAGCAGTACTTC.

The chain couples TRBV15 to TRBJ2-5; D unclear. Trimming cost V 1 base and J 3 bases, with 12 bases left between them. CDR3 length equals 15 residues. Per the germline V gene, CDR1 is LNHNV and CDR2 is YYDKDF (reference sequence). The CDR3 region has the DNA TGTGCCACCAGCAGAGGATCGTCGGCGGAAGAGACCCAGTACTTC. This codes for CATSRGSSAEETQYF.

Notes on this clone: The same CDR3 arises from other DNA sequences in this sample as well. The V call is TRBV28, the J call TRBJ1-2, with D maybe TRBD1 (5 bases). This CDR3 spans 12 amino acids. Germline V lookup: CDR1 MDHEN, CDR2 SYDVKM. Trimming removed 2 bases at V and 5 bases at J, with 6 bases between. The CDR3 coding sequence is TGTGCCAGCAGTTTAGGGGGGTATGGCTACACCTTC. It translates to CASSLGGYGYTF.

The genes are TRBV6-2 or TRBV6-3 and TRBJ1-2, with D tentatively TRBD1 (5 bases). The length of the CDR3 is 17 residues. The V end lost 2 bases, the J end lost 3 bases, and 19 bases lay between the germline ends. CDR1 is MNHEY and CDR2 is SVGEGT in the germline V gene. The CDR3 bases are TGTGCCAGCAGTTACCCTCTGCAGGGTGTTATCTACTATGGCTACACCTTC. It translates to CASSYPLQGVIYYGYTF.

This chain links TRBV11-2 with TRBJ2-3, with 12 bases fitting TRBD1. This CDR3 spans 16 amino acids. The ends lost 3 bases at V and 4 bases at J; junction bases unmatched: 5. CDR1 is SGHAT and CDR2 is FQNNGV in the germline V gene. The CDR3 loop is CASSLTGTGGPDTQYF. CDR3 in DNA: TGTGCCAGCAGCTTGACCGGGACAGGGGGCCCAGATACGCAGTATTTT.

The chain employs TRBV4-2 and TRBJ2-3; TRBD2 is a possible D gene (7 bases). Germline V lookup: CDR1 LGHNA, CDR2 YNFKEQ. V was clipped by 0 bases and J by 4 bases, with 17 bases between them. This CDR3 spans 17 amino acids. CDR3 amino acids: CASSQDMHRGASDTQYF. For the CDR3, the DNA is TGTGCCAGCAGCCAAGATATGCATCGGGGGGCGTCAGATACGCAGTATTTT.